A selection of T cell receptor beta chains follows, all from one sample in a study of blood T cell repertoires in COVID-19. Clones were sequenced by immunoSEQ multiplex PCR, and TCRdb holds only the in-frame ones, with some missing. The profile shows about 83,000 clones, around 88% of them singletons. Input material: peripheral blood. The receptors stem from a man aged 45-60 years with active COVID-19. The CDR3 runs from the conserved cysteine through the conserved F or W. A D gene is named only where the DNA matches it firmly. The listing skips clone size in some rows; elsewhere it reads once, few, many or a size class.

CDR3 protein: CASSSGTSDSYEQYF
CDR3 DNA: TGCGCCAGCAGCTCCGGGACTAGCGACTCCTACGAGCAGTACTTC
D gene: TRBD2
V gene: TRBV5-1
J gene: TRBJ2-7
clone size: .

CDR3 protein: CASSLWGEGYEQYF
CDR3 DNA: TGTGCCAGCAGTTTATGGGGGGAAGGCTACGAGCAGTACTTC
D gene: .
V gene: TRBV27
J gene: TRBJ2-7
clone size: .

CDR3 protein: CASSLVTGSNYGYTF
CDR3 DNA: TGCGCCAGCAGCTTGGTGACAGGGTCTAACTATGGCTACACCTTC
D gene: TRBD1
V gene: TRBV5-1
J gene: TRBJ1-2
clone size: few

CDR3 protein: CASSQDLVGTAPREKLFF
CDR3 DNA: TGTGCCAGCAGCCAAGATCTTGTTGGTACTGCTCCGCGGGAAAAACTGTTTTTT
D gene: .
V gene: TRBV4-2
J gene: TRBJ1-4
clone size: few

CDR3 protein: CASSLTTAYEQYF
CDR3 DNA: TGTGCCAGCAGCTTAACGACAGCTTACGAGCAGTACTTC
D gene: .
V gene: TRBV7-2
J gene: TRBJ2-7
clone size: .

CDR3 protein: CASRRTSGSRGELFF
CDR3 DNA: TGTGCCAGCAGAAGGACTAGCGGGAGTCGGGGGGAGCTGTTTTTT
D gene: TRBD2
V gene: TRBV6-5
J gene: TRBJ2-2
clone size: .

CDR3 protein: CASSPSTGGYETQYF
CDR3 DNA: TGTGCCAGCAGTCCTTCGACAGGGGGGTACGAGACCCAGTACTTC
D gene: TRBD1
V gene: TRBV6-5
J gene: TRBJ2-5
clone size: .

CDR3 protein: CASSEDRVKSYNEQFF
CDR3 DNA: TGCGCCAGCAGTGAGGACAGGGTGAAGTCCTACAATGAGCAGTTCTTC
D gene: TRBD1
V gene: TRBV10-1
J gene: TRBJ2-1
clone size: .

CDR3 protein: CSVERLEGARYYGYTF
CDR3 DNA: TGCAGCGTTGAAAGGCTCGAGGGGGCGAGGTACTATGGCTACACCTTC
D gene: TRBD1
V gene: TRBV29-1
J gene: TRBJ1-2
clone size: .

CDR3 protein: CASSLATGGWNEQFF
CDR3 DNA: TGTGCCAGCAGCTTAGCTACAGGGGGCTGGAATGAGCAGTTCTTC
D gene: TRBD1
V gene: TRBV7-2
J gene: TRBJ2-1
clone size: .

CDR3 protein: CASSLSLGIIAGDF
CDR3 DNA: TGTGCCAGCAGTTTATCTCTTGGCATCATTGCCGGGGATTTT
D gene: .
V gene: TRBV28
J gene: TRBJ1-3
clone size: .

CDR3 protein: CASSFPFAGHYEQYF
CDR3 DNA: TGTGCCAGCAGTTTTCCTTTTGCAGGTCACTACGAGCAGTACTTC
D gene: .
V gene: TRBV28
J gene: TRBJ2-7
clone size: .

CDR3 protein: CASSESLGAGVRSDTQYF
CDR3 DNA: TGTGCCAGCAGTGAGTCTTTAGGGGCCGGAGTCCGTTCAGATACGCAGTATTTT
D gene: .
V gene: TRBV2
J gene: TRBJ2-3
clone size: .

CDR3 protein: CASSPGTRRGETQYF
CDR3 DNA: TGTGCCAGCAGCCCTGGGACTAGAAGGGGTGAGACCCAGTACTTC
D gene: TRBD2
V gene: TRBV7-3
J gene: TRBJ2-5
clone size: .

CDR3 protein: CASSLRTSGSTDTQYF
CDR3 DNA: TGCGCCAGCAGCCTCCGGACTAGCGGGAGCACAGATACGCAGTATTTT
D gene: TRBD2
V gene: TRBV5-1
J gene: TRBJ2-3
clone size: .

CDR3 protein: CSVQQGNNQPQHF
CDR3 DNA: TGCAGCGTACAACAGGGGAACAATCAGCCCCAGCATTTT
D gene: TRBD1
V gene: TRBV29-1
J gene: TRBJ1-5
clone size: once

CDR3 protein: CAIRGQGTGANVLTF
CDR3 DNA: TGTGCCATCAGGGGACAGGGGACTGGGGCCAACGTCCTGACTTTC
D gene: TRBD1
V gene: TRBV10-3
J gene: TRBJ2-6
clone size: .

CDR3 protein: CASSPPGQVEQYF
CDR3 DNA: TGTGCCAGCTCACCACCAGGACAGGTCGAGCAGTACTTC
D gene: TRBD1
V gene: TRBV18
J gene: TRBJ2-7
clone size: .

CDR3 protein: CASSDPPRDSEQFF
CDR3 DNA: TGCGCCAGCAGCGATCCCCCTAGGGACAGTGAGCAGTTCTTC
D gene: TRBD1
V gene: TRBV5-1
J gene: TRBJ2-1
clone size: .

CDR3 protein: CSVGLAGADTQYF
CDR3 DNA: TGCAGCGTTGGACTAGCGGGGGCAGATACGCAGTATTTT
D gene: TRBD2
V gene: TRBV29-1
J gene: TRBJ2-3
clone size: .

CDR3 protein: CASSTPSGTSGRATDTQYF
CDR3 DNA: TGTGCCAGTAGTACACCCTCAGGGACTAGCGGGAGGGCCACAGATACGCAGTATTTT
D gene: TRBD2
V gene: TRBV19
J gene: TRBJ2-3
clone size: .

CDR3 protein: CAISEPTGTRGVYNEQFF
CDR3 DNA: TGTGCCATCAGTGAGCCCACCGGGACCAGGGGCGTCTACAATGAGCAGTTCTTC
D gene: .
V gene: TRBV10-3
J gene: TRBJ2-1
clone size: .

CDR3 protein: CATRWEAGELFF
CDR3 DNA: TGTGCCACCAGATGGGAGGCCGGGGAGCTGTTTTTT
D gene: .
V gene: TRBV2
J gene: TRBJ2-2
clone size: few

CDR3 protein: CASTDTRGTGELFF
CDR3 DNA: TGTGCCAGCACCGACACCAGGGGGACCGGGGAGCTGTTTTTT
D gene: TRBD1
V gene: TRBV2
J gene: TRBJ2-2
clone size: .

CDR3 protein: CASINGGAEVYEQYF
CDR3 DNA: TGTGCCAGCATAAATGGTGGGGCCGAGGTCTACGAGCAGTACTTC
D gene: .
V gene: TRBV6-6
J gene: TRBJ2-7
clone size: .

CDR3 protein: CASSLKPQGASSSNTEAFF
CDR3 DNA: TGTGCCAGCAGCTTAAAGCCCCAGGGGGCTTCAAGTTCGAACACTGAAGCTTTCTTT
D gene: TRBD1
V gene: TRBV7-3
J gene: TRBJ1-1
clone size: .

CDR3 protein: CASSSTDGLAGVRNEQFF
CDR3 DNA: TGCGCCAGCAGCTCCACAGATGGACTAGCGGGAGTTCGCAATGAGCAGTTCTTC
D gene: TRBD2
V gene: TRBV5-1
J gene: TRBJ2-1
clone size: .

CDR3 protein: CATSDPTTAKNIQYF
CDR3 DNA: TGTGCCACCAGTGACCCTACTACGGCCAAAAACATTCAGTACTTC
D gene: .
V gene: TRBV24-1
J gene: TRBJ2-4
clone size: .

CDR3 protein: CASSYGGGATNEQFF
CDR3 DNA: TGTGCCAGCAGTTACGGCGGGGGGGCGACGAATGAGCAGTTCTTC
D gene: TRBD2
V gene: TRBV27
J gene: TRBJ2-1
clone size: .

CDR3 protein: CASSTGGSNNEQFF
CDR3 DNA: TGTGCCAGCAGTACGGGCGGGAGTAACAATGAGCAGTTCTTC
D gene: TRBD2
V gene: TRBV9
J gene: TRBJ2-1
clone size: .

CDR3 protein: CASSPIKAPPTNEKLFF
CDR3 DNA: TGTGCCAGCTCACCAATCAAAGCGCCCCCAACTAATGAAAAACTGTTTTTT
D gene: .
V gene: TRBV18
J gene: TRBJ1-4
clone size: .

CDR3 protein: CASSLRSGGAGTDTQYF
CDR3 DNA: TGTGCCAGCAGCTTAAGAAGCGGGGGGGCCGGCACAGATACGCAGTATTTT
D gene: TRBD2
V gene: TRBV7-3
J gene: TRBJ2-3
clone size: .

CDR3 protein: CASSLVEVEAFF
CDR3 DNA: TGTGCCAGCAGCTTAGTAGAGGTCGAAGCTTTCTTT
D gene: .
V gene: TRBV7-2
J gene: TRBJ1-1
clone size: .

CDR3 protein: CASSWGTGDEQFF
CDR3 DNA: TGTGCCAGCAGTTGGGGGACAGGAGATGAGCAGTTCTTC
D gene: TRBD1
V gene: TRBV12-3/TRBV12-4
J gene: TRBJ2-1
clone size: once

CDR3 protein: CASSRGQGAGYSNQPQHF
CDR3 DNA: TGTGCCAGCAGCCGGGGACAGGGGGCCGGGTATAGCAATCAGCCCCAGCATTTT
D gene: TRBD1
V gene: TRBV28
J gene: TRBJ1-5
clone size: .

CDR3 protein: CASSLEGSAGGSSYNEQFF
CDR3 DNA: TGTGCCAGCAGCTTAGAGGGTTCCGCGGGCGGGAGCTCCTACAATGAGCAGTTCTTC
D gene: TRBD2
V gene: TRBV11-2
J gene: TRBJ2-1
clone size: .

CDR3 protein: CASSPGHGERNTDTQYF
CDR3 DNA: TGTGCCAGCTCACCTGGGCACGGCGAGCGGAACACAGATACGCAGTATTTT
D gene: .
V gene: TRBV18
J gene: TRBJ2-3
clone size: .

CDR3 protein: CASSIWTGGGSEQFF
CDR3 DNA: TGTGCCAGTAGTATCTGGACGGGAGGAGGTAGTGAGCAGTTCTTC
D gene: TRBD2
V gene: TRBV19
J gene: TRBJ2-1
clone size: once

CDR3 protein: CASSVGQGAEGYTF
CDR3 DNA: TGTGCCAGCAGCGTCGGACAGGGGGCGGAGGGCTACACCTTC
D gene: TRBD1
V gene: TRBV9
J gene: TRBJ1-2
clone size: .

CDR3 protein: CASSVSGNTEAFF
CDR3 DNA: TGTGCCAGCAGCGTCAGCGGGAACACTGAAGCTTTCTTT
D gene: .
V gene: TRBV5-4
J gene: TRBJ1-1
clone size: .

CDR3 protein: CASSLSRGGGDTQYF
CDR3 DNA: TGTGCCAGCAGCTTATCCCGGGGGGGCGGAGATACGCAGTATTTT
D gene: TRBD2
V gene: TRBV7-8
J gene: TRBJ2-3
clone size: .

CDR3 protein: CASSLTQGSHQETQYF
CDR3 DNA: TGTGCCAGCAGCTTAACACAGGGGTCCCACCAAGAGACCCAGTACTTC
D gene: TRBD1
V gene: TRBV7-2
J gene: TRBJ2-5
clone size: .

CDR3 protein: CASSPLAGAGEQFF
CDR3 DNA: TGTGCCAGCAGCCCCTTGGCGGGAGCGGGAGAGCAGTTCTTC
D gene: TRBD2
V gene: TRBV7-9
J gene: TRBJ2-1
clone size: .

CDR3 protein: CASSGGQAKNTEAFF
CDR3 DNA: TGTGCCAGCAGCGGGGGACAGGCAAAGAACACTGAAGCTTTCTTT
D gene: TRBD1
V gene: TRBV5-5
J gene: TRBJ1-1
clone size: .

CDR3 protein: CASSLAPGEYNEQFF
CDR3 DNA: TGCGCCAGCAGCTTGGCCCCAGGGGAGTACAATGAGCAGTTCTTC
D gene: .
V gene: TRBV5-1
J gene: TRBJ2-1
clone size: .

CDR3 protein: CASSEEWNREYEQYF
CDR3 DNA: TGTGCCAGCAGTGAAGAATGGAACAGGGAATACGAGCAGTACTTC
D gene: .
V gene: TRBV6-1
J gene: TRBJ2-7
clone size: .

CDR3 protein: CASSRGWLAGLQETQYF
CDR3 DNA: TGTGCCAGCAGTAGGGGATGGCTAGCGGGGCTTCAAGAGACCCAGTACTTC
D gene: TRBD2
V gene: TRBV6-2/TRBV6-3
J gene: TRBJ2-5
clone size: .

CDR3 protein: CASMRGSYGYTF
CDR3 DNA: TGTGCCAGCATGCGGGGTAGCTATGGCTACACCTTC
D gene: .
V gene: TRBV28
J gene: TRBJ1-2
clone size: .

CDR3 protein: CASSTVSSYNEQFF
CDR3 DNA: TGTGCCAGCAGTACGGTAAGCTCCTACAATGAGCAGTTCTTC
D gene: .
V gene: TRBV27
J gene: TRBJ2-1
clone size: once

CDR3 protein: CASSPTGWAGDEQYF
CDR3 DNA: TGTGCCAGCAGTCCCACCGGGTGGGCAGGGGACGAGCAGTACTTC
D gene: .
V gene: TRBV28
J gene: TRBJ2-7
clone size: .

CDR3 protein: CASAIAGGPTETQYF
CDR3 DNA: TGTGCTAGCGCTATAGCGGGCGGCCCAACAGAGACCCAGTACTTC
D gene: TRBD2
V gene: TRBV12-5
J gene: TRBJ2-5
clone size: .

CDR3 protein: CASTGLSGNTIYF
CDR3 DNA: TGTGCCAGCACTGGCCTCTCTGGAAACACCATATATTTT
D gene: .
V gene: TRBV6-5
J gene: TRBJ1-3
clone size: once